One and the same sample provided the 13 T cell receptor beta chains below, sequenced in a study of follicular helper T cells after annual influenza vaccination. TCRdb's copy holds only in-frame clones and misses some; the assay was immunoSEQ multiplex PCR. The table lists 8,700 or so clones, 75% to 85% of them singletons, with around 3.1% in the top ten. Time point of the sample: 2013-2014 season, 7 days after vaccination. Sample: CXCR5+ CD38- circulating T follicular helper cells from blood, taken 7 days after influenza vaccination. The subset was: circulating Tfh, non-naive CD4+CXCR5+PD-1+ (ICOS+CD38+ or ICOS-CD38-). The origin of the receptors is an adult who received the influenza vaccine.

CDR3 nucleotides: TGTGCCAGCAGCTCCCACCCGCAGAAGGGAGAGACCCAGTACTTC. It specifies CASSSHPQKGETQYF. The chain recombines TRBV11-2 with TRBJ2-5; D is uncertain. The CDR3 spans 15 residues. Germline V lookup: CDR1 SGHAT, CDR2 FQNNGV. The ends were cut back, 4 bases at V and 4 bases at J, with 16 bases in the middle. Based on the CDR3 plus reference TRBV11-2 and TRBJ2-5, the full variable domain is EAGVAQSPRYKIIEKRQSVAFWCNPISGHATLYWYQQILGQGPKLLIQFQNNGVVDDSQLPKDRFSAERLKGVDSTLKIQPAKLEDSAVYLCASSSHPQKGETQYFGPGTRLLVL.

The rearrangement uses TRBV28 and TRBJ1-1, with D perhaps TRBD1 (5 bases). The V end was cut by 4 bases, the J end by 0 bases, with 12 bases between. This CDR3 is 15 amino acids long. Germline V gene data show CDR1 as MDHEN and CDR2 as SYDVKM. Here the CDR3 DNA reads TGTGCCAGCAGTTGGGCAGGGCAGTTGAACACTGAAGCTTTCTTT. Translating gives CASSWAGQLNTEAFF.

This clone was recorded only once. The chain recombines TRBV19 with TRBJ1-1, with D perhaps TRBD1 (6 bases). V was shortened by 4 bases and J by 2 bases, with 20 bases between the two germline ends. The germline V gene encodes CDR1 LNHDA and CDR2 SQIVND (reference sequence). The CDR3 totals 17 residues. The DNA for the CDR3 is TGTGCCAGTAGTAAGGGTAAAGTGGGGGCGCGTAACACTGAAGCTTTCTTT. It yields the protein CASSKGKVGARNTEAFF.

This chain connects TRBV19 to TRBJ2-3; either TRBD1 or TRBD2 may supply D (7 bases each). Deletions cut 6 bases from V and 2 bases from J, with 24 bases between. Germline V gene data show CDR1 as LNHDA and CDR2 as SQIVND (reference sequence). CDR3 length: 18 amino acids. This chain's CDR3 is CASSPRGRRGGHTDTQYF. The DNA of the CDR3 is TGTGCCAGTAGCCCCCGAGGACGCAGGGGGGGACACACAGATACGCAGTATTTT.

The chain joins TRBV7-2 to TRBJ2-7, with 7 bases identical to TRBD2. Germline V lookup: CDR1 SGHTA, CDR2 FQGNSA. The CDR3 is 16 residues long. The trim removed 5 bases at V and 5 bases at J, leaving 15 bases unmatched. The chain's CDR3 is CASSASRGAGKNEQYF. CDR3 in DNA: TGTGCCAGCAGCGCCTCTAGGGGAGCGGGAAAAAACGAGCAGTACTTC.

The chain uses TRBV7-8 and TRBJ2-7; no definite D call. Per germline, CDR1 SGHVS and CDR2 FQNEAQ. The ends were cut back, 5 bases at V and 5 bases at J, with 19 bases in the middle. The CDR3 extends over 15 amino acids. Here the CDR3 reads CASSKTAVAGDEQYF. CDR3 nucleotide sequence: TGTGCCAGCAGCAAAACGGCCGTTGCCGGTGACGAGCAGTACTTC.

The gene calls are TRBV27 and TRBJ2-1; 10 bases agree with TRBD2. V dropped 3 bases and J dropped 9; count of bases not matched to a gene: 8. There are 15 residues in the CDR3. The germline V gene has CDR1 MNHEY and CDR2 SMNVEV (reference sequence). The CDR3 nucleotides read TGTGCCAGCAGTTTTGGGCTAGCGGGAGTAGGTGAGCAGTTCTTC. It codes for CASSFGLAGVGEQFF.

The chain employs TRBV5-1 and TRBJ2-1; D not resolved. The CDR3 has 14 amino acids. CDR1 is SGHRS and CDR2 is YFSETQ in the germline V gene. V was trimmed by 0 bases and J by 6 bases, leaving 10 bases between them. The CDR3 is CASSLDGRINEQFF. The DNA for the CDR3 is TGCGCCAGCAGCTTGGACGGACGGATCAATGAGCAGTTCTTC.

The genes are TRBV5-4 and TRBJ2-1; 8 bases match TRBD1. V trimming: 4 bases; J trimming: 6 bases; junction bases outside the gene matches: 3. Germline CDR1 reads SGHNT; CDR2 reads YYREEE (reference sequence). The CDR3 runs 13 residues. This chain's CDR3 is CASSQDRANEQFF. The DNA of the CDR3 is TGTGCCAGCAGCCAGGACAGGGCCAATGAGCAGTTCTTC.

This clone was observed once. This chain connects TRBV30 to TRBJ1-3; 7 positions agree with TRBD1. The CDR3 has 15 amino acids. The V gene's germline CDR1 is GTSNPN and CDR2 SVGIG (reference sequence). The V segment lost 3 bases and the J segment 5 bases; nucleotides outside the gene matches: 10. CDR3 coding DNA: TGTGCCTGGAGCCCCCCCGGGACAGCGCGAAACACCATATATTTT. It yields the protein CAWSPPGTARNTIYF.

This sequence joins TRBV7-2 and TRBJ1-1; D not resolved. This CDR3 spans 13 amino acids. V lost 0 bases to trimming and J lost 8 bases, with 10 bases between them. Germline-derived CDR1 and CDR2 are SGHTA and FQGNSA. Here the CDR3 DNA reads TGTGCCAGCAGCTTAGCGATGGCCGAGGAAGCTTTCTTT. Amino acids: CASSLAMAEEAFF.

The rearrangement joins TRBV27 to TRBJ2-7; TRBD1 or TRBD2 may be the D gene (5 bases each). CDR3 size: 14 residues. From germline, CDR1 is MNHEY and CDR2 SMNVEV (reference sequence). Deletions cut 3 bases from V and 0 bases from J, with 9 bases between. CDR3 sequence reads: CASSFTGASYEQYF. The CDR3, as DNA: TGTGCCAGCAGTTTCACCGGGGCCTCCTACGAGCAGTACTTC.

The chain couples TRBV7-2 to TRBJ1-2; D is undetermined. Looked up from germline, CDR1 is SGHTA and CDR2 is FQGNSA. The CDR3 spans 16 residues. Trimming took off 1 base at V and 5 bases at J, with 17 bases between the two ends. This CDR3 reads CASSLGSWSTDYGYTF. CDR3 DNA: TGTGCCAGCAGCTTAGGGAGTTGGTCGACGGATTATGGCTACACCTTC.